The 18 T cell receptor beta chains below come from one sample, sequenced in a study of technical replicates of blood from several donors. Produced via immunoSEQ multiplex PCR; TCRdb's table is partial and in-frame only. The repertoire holds tens of thousands of clones, with 95% to 96% as singletons. Sequencing was done on a sample of T cells isolated from PBMCs. The receptors originated from a human donor in good health.

The chain couples TRBV5-1 to TRBJ1-3; TRBD1 is a possible D gene (6 bases). CDR1 is SGHRS, CDR2 YFSETQ, per germline. V was cut by 4 bases and J by 0 bases, with 8 bases left in between. The CDR3 runs 14 residues. The chain's CDR3 is CASSQGFSGNTIYF. In DNA, the CDR3 is TGCGCCAGCAGCCAGGGGTTCTCTGGAAACACCATATATTTT.

The chain uses TRBV5-4 and TRBJ2-1; 7 bases align to TRBD2. V shed 4 bases and J 6 bases; nucleotides not matched to a gene: 16. The CDR3 spans 17 residues. The V gene's germline CDR1 is SGHNT and CDR2 YYREEE (reference sequence). In DNA, the CDR3 is TGTGCCAGCAGCCCTCCCCAACCCGGACTAGTCCCCAATGAGCAGTTCTTC. Translated: CASSPPQPGLVPNEQFF.

This clone appeared a single time. The chain is built from TRBV9 and TRBJ1-3, with 10 bases that match TRBD1. The V gene end was trimmed by 3 bases and the J gene end by 10 bases; junction bases not matched to a gene: 10. Looked up from germline, CDR1 is SGDLS and CDR2 is YYNGEE. This CDR3 region has 15 residues. The CDR3 is CASSGRDRGFRTIYF. For the CDR3, the DNA is TGTGCCAGCAGCGGCCGGGACAGGGGCTTTAGGACCATATATTTT.

V usage is TRBV5-5 and J usage is TRBJ1-5; D is uncertain. The CDR3 runs 14 residues. Trimming removed 0 bases at V and 5 bases at J, with 9 bases between. Germline V gene data show CDR1 as SGHKS and CDR2 as YYEKEE (reference sequence). Written as DNA, the CDR3 is TGTGCCAGCAGCTTGGAACAGAGTGATCAGCCCCAGCATTTT. Protein product: CASSLEQSDQPQHF.

CDR3: CASGGVTDTQYF. The CDR3 bases are TGCGCCAGCGGAGGGGTCACAGATACGCAGTATTTT. The chain carries TRBV10-2 and TRBJ2-3; tentatively, D is TRBD2 (6 bases). V was cut by 8 bases and J by 2 bases, with 8 bases left in between. The germline V gene encodes CDR1 WSHSY and CDR2 SAAADI. This CDR3 has 12 residues.

The chain employs TRBV23-1 and TRBJ2-5; 9 nucleotides match TRBD1. TRBV23-1 is marked as an open reading frame, function uncertain. CDR3 length: 15 residues. V lost 4 bases to trimming and J lost 3 bases; unmatched junction nucleotides: 6. Written as DNA, the CDR3 is TGCGCCAGCAGTCGAGGACAGGGGATTGAAGAGACCCAGTACTTC. Amino acid sequence: CASSRGQGIEETQYF.

This clone was counted a few times. The chain combines TRBV19 with TRBJ2-1; 11 bases are shared with TRBD2. The junction had 12 bases not matched to a gene; V was cut back by 7 bases and J by 7 bases. Germline values: CDR1 LNHDA, CDR2 SQIVND (reference sequence). The CDR3 covers 16 residues. The DNA of the CDR3 is TGTGCCAGTAACCCTAGCGGGGGGAGGAGTGGGAATGAGCAGTTCTTC. Translating gives CASNPSGGRSGNEQFF.

This chain uses TRBV5-6 with TRBJ1-4; D remains ambiguous. The CDR3 totals 13 residues. The germline CDR1 and CDR2 sequences are SGHDT and YYEEEE. V lost 0 bases and J lost 4, with 4 bases in between. CDR3 nucleotide sequence: TGTGCCAGCAGCTTGGCCTTTAATGAAAAACTGTTTTTT. Its translation is CASSLAFNEKLFF.

The chain has TRBV11-2 and TRBJ2-4, with 7 positions matching TRBD1. Germline V lookup: CDR1 SGHAT, CDR2 FQNNGV. Germline trimming cut 2 bases from V and 6 bases from J; bases unmatched to any gene: 16. The CDR3 has 18 residues. The CDR3 here is CASSLSRKGAVGGNIQYF. CDR3 in DNA: TGTGCCAGCAGCTTATCCCGGAAGGGGGCGGTCGGTGGAAACATTCAGTACTTC. The whole variable domain, filled in from reference TRBV11-2 and TRBJ2-4, reads EAGVAQSPRYKIIEKRQSVAFWCNPISGHATLYWYQQILGQGPKLLIQFQNNGVVDDSQLPKDRFSAERLKGVDSTLKIQPAKLEDSAVYLCASSLSRKGAVGGNIQYFGAGTRLSVL.

V and J are TRBV27 and TRBJ2-7, with 12 nucleotides matching TRBD1. J gave up 7 bases and V 7 bases, and 11 bases lay outside the gene matches. Germline V CDR1 and CDR2: MNHEY, SMNVEV (reference sequence). CDR3 length: 15 residues. This chain's CDR3 is CASTRSGDRGREQYF. CDR3 nucleotides: TGTGCCAGCACTCGTTCCGGGGACAGGGGGCGTGAGCAGTACTTC.

The V and J genes are TRBV5-1 and TRBJ1-4; D is undetermined. CDR3 length: 15 residues. Trimming took off 6 bases at V and 6 bases at J, with 18 bases between the two ends. The germline CDR1 and CDR2 sequences are SGHRS and YFSETQ. This CDR3 reads CASTNWSGLDEKLFF. The CDR3 DNA reads TGCGCCAGCACTAATTGGTCGGGTCTTGATGAAAAACTGTTTTTT. The variable domain in full, completed from reference TRBV5-1 and TRBJ1-4, reads KAGVTQTPRYLIKTRGQQVTLSCSPISGHRSVSWYQQTPGQGLQFLFEYFSETQRNKGNFPGRFSGRQFSNSRSEMNVSTLELGDSALYLCASTNWSGLDEKLFFGSGTQLSVL.

This clone occurred once. V gene TRBV2 combines with J gene TRBJ2-1; possible D gene TRBD1, 5 bases. V was trimmed by 4 bases and J by 8 bases, leaving 18 bases between them. The CDR3 is 15 residues long. From germline, CDR1 is SNHLY and CDR2 FYNNEI. This CDR3 is CASSGGGPTADEQFF. CDR3 bases: TGTGCCAGCAGTGGGGGCGGCCCGACGGCGGATGAGCAGTTCTTC.

The DNA of the CDR3 is TGTGCCAGCAGTTCCCTAGCGGGACGCTCCTACAATGAGCAGTTCTTC. This encodes CASSSLAGRSYNEQFF. This sequence joins TRBV27 and TRBJ2-1, with TRBD2 matching 9 bases. Trimming took 4 bases from V and 0 from J; bases not matched to a gene: 4. The CDR3 extends over 16 amino acids. Germline CDR1 is MNHEY and CDR2 is SMNVEV (reference sequence).

This clone was picked up one time. J is TRBJ2-4 and V is TRBV5-4; 8 nucleotides agree with TRBD1. The CDR3 runs 14 residues. Trimming cost V 3 bases and J 5 bases; bases outside gene matches: 4. Germline CDR1 reads SGHNT; CDR2 reads YYREEE (reference sequence). CDR3 residues: CASSSQGVENIQYF. The CDR3 nucleotides are TGTGCCAGCAGCTCACAGGGGGTAGAAAACATTCAGTACTTC.

The chain has TRBV5-1 and TRBJ2-1; the D gene is possibly TRBD1 (6 bases). The CDR3 sequence is 14 residues long. Looked up from germline, CDR1 is SGHRS and CDR2 is YFSETQ. V shed 3 bases and J shed 5 bases, with 12 bases lying between them. CDR3 DNA: TGCGCCAGCAGCTACGGGACAACAGACAATGAGCAGTTCTTC. This translates into CASSYGTTDNEQFF. The full variable domain, completed using reference TRBV5-1 and TRBJ2-1, is KAGVTQTPRYLIKTRGQQVTLSCSPISGHRSVSWYQQTPGQGLQFLFEYFSETQRNKGNFPGRFSGRQFSNSRSEMNVSTLELGDSALYLCASSYGTTDNEQFFGPGTRLTVL.

This sequence joins TRBV29-1 and TRBJ2-7; tentatively, D is TRBD2 (5 bases). This CDR3 is 12 amino acids long. Trimming pared 4 bases from V and 5 bases from J, leaving 12 bases between. CDR1 is SQVTM and CDR2 is ANQGSEA in the germline V gene. CDR3 region: CSVVADGDEQYF. CDR3 DNA sequence: TGCAGCGTTGTCGCCGACGGGGACGAGCAGTACTTC.

This rearrangement joins TRBV18 to TRBJ1-6; D might be TRBD1 (6 bases). With 3 bases removed from V and 8 bases from J, the gap between germline ends came to 20 bases. CDR3 length: 17 amino acids. From germline, CDR1 is KGHSH and CDR2 LQKENI. CDR3 in amino acids: CASSPLGGSRSDSPLHF. The CDR3 DNA reads TGTGCCAGCTCACCCCTTGGGGGCAGCCGATCCGATTCACCCCTCCACTTT.

J is TRBJ2-7 and V is TRBV5-1; 7 bases line up with TRBD1. Germline V CDR1 and CDR2: SGHRS, YFSETQ. Unmatched junction bases numbered 17, after V lost 7 bases and J lost 4 bases. CDR3 size: 16 residues. CDR3 nucleotides: TGCGCCAGCCGATTCACCACAGGGGACCCACAGTACGAGCAGTACTTC. It specifies CASRFTTGDPQYEQYF.